This T cell receptor (beta chain) is drawn from a study of cytomegalovirus exposure and HLA in healthy donors. Study as a whole: Around 80 million unique TCRs from HLA-typed donors were held in an early data release. Study-wide findings and caveats: TCR beta V- and J-gene trimming was later associated with a missense DCLRE1C variant.

The PCR had 60 Vbeta and 13 Jbeta primers. The authors' processing: Later analysis identified tens of millions of unique TCR beta chains, approximately 11 million shared. Profiled with immunoSEQ multiplex PCR; TCRdb holds only in-frame clones, not every one. V and J calls and clone size come straight from that table; D and trimming were deduced from the DNA. The repertoire consists of about 140,000 clones, with approximately 62% occurring once and the leading ten covering 1.5% to 2%. A note on this clone: Antigen unknown.

This TCR was sampled from a human donor in good health. Sequenced: PBMCs.

This chain's CDR3 is CASSLGLPSREQYF. The CDR3 DNA follows: TGTGCCAGCAGCTTGGGACTCCCCTCTCGCGAGCAGTACTTC. The V and J genes are TRBV7-9 and TRBJ2-7; tentative D call: TRBD2 (6 bases). The length of the CDR3 is 14 residues. Deletions cut 3 bases from V and 6 bases from J, with 15 bases between. From germline, CDR1 is SEHNR and CDR2 FQNEAQ (reference sequence).